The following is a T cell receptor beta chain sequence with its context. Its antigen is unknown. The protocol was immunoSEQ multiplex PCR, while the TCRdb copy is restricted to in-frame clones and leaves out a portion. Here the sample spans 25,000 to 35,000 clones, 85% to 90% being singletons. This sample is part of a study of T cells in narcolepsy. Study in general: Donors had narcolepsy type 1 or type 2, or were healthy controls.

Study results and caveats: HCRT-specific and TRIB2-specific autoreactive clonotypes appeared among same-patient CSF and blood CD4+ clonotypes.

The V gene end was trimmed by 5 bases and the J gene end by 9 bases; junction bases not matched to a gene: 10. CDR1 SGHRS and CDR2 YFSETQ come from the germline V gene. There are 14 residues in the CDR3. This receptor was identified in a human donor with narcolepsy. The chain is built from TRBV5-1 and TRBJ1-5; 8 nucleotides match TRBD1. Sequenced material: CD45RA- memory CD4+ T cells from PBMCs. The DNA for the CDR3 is TGCGCCAGCAGGGGGGGACAGGCTGAAGGGCCCCAGCATTTT. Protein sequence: CASRGGQAEGPQHF.